The clone carrying this T cell receptor beta chain showed up just a few times. The antigen remains undetermined. It was with 60 Vbeta and 13 Jbeta primers that the PCR ran. Clones were read by immunoSEQ multiplex PCR, and TCRdb kept only the in-frame ones, dropping some. The sample lists 150,000 to 200,000 clones; roughly nine tenths were seen once. The sample comes from a study of cytomegalovirus exposure and HLA in healthy donors. Study conclusions and caveats: Some V segments, including TRBV6-2 and TRBV6-3, were excluded as indistinguishable. Later analysis suggested links between common viral pathogens and several top significant clusters. Per a later analysis, roughly 17,000 TCR beta sequences showed association with HLA alleles at 0.05 false discovery rate.

Donors sampled were nominally healthy, though unrecorded immune exposures were likely. Germline V gene data show CDR1 as ENHRY and CDR2 as SYGVKD. The CDR3 consists of 14 residues. V was clipped by 10 bases and J by 3 bases, with 18 bases between them. The genes are TRBV10-3 and TRBJ1-2; the D gene is possibly TRBD1 (5 bases). The sample consisted of PBMCs. The receptor was isolated from a boy aged 2 to 10 in good health and CMV-seronegative. The CDR3 DNA follows: TGTGCCACAGGAGCAGGGCCCGCCGACTATGGCTACACCTTC. It codes for CATGAGPADYGYTF.